Ten or more counts support the clone carrying this T cell receptor (beta chain). This sample is part of a study of T cells in Graves' hyperthyroidism and ophthalmopathy. Study in general: Any treatment followed the collection of peripheral blood at initial diagnosis.

Uncontrolled infection, other autoimmune disease, pregnancy and lactation each barred patients from inclusion. CDR3 length: 14 residues. Germline V gene sequence: CDR1 SGHNT, CDR2 YENEEA. The V end lost 5 bases, the J end lost 3 bases, and 14 bases lay between the germline ends. TCR beta CDR3 region amplification was performed from RNA transcripts. An initial round of RT-PCR targeting the TCR CDR3 relied on the HTBI primer set. TCRdb redid the calling of the multiplex PCR reads with MiXCR, one entry per CDR3 protein. The sample records fewer than 600,000 distinct CDR3 sequences, approximately 14% being singletons.

The receptor's source is a woman between 18 and 29 years old with Graves' hyperthyroidism. Sequenced sample: blood. The chain is built from TRBV11-3 and TRBJ2-7, with D possibly TRBD2 on 6 matching bases. CDR3 sequence: CASSPGSSVYEQYF. CDR3 in DNA: TGTGCCAGCAGCCCCGGGAGTAGCGTCTACGAGCAGTACTTC.